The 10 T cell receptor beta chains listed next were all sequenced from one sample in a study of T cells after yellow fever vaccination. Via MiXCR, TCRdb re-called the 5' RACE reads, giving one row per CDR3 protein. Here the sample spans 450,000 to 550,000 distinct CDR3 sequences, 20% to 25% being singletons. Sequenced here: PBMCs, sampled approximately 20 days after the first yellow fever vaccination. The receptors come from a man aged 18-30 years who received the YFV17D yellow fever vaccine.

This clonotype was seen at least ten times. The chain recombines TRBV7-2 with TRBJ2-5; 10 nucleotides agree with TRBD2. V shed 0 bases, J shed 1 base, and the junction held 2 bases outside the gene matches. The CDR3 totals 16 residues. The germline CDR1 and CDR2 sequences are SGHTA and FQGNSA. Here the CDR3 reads CASSLASGGAQETQYF. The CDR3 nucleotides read TGTGCCAGCAGCTTAGCGAGCGGGGGGGCCCAAGAGACCCAGTACTTC.

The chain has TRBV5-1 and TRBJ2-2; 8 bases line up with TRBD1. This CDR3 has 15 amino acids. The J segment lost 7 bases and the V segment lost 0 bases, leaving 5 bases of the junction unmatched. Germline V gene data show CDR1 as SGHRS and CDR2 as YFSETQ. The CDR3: CASSLAGGRDGELFF. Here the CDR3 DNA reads TGCGCCAGCAGCTTGGCAGGGGGCAGAGACGGGGAGCTGTTTTTT.

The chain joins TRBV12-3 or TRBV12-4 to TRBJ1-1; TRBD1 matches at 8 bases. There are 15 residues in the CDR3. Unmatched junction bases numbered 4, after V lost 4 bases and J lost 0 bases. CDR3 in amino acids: CASSWTGPLNTEAFF. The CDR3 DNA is TGTGCCAGCAGTTGGACAGGGCCACTGAACACTGAAGCTTTCTTT.

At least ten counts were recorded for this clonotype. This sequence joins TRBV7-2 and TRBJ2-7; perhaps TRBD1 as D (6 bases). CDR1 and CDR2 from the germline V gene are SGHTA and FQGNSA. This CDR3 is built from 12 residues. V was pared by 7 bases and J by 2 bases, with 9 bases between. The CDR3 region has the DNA TGTGCCAGCACCAACAGGGCCTACGAGCAGTACTTC. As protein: CASTNRAYEQYF.

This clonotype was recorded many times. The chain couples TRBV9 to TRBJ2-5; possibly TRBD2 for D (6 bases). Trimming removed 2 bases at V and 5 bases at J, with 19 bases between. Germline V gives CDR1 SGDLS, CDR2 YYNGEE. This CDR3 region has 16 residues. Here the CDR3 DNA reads TGTGCCAGCAGCGTTCTGCCGGTTCAAGGAGGGGAGACCCAGTACTTC. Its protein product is CASSVLPVQGGETQYF. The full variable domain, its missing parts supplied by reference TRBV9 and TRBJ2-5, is DSGVTQTPKHLITATGQRVTLRCSPRSGDLSVYWYQQSLDQGLQFLIQYYNGEERAKGNILERFSAQQFPDLHSELNLSSLELGDSALYFCASSVLPVQGGETQYFGPGTRLLVL.

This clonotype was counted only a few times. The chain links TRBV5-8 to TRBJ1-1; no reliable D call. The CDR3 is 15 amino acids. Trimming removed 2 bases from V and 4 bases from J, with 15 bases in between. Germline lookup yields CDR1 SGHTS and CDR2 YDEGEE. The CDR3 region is CASSFSSLTPTEAFF. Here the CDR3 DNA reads TGTGCCAGCAGCTTCTCAAGTCTAACCCCCACTGAAGCTTTCTTT. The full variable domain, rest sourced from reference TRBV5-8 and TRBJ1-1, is EAGVTQSPTHLIKTRGQQATLRCSPISGHTSVYWYQQALGLGLQFLLWYDEGEERNRGNFPPRFSGRQFPNYSSELNVNALELEDSALYLCASSFSSLTPTEAFFGQGTRLTVV.

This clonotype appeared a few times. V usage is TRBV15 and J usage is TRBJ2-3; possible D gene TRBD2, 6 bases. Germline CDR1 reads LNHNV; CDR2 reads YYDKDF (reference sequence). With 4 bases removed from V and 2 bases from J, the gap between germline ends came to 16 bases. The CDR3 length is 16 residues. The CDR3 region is CATSKSMGLYTDTQYF. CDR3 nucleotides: TGTGCCACCAGCAAATCGATGGGACTTTACACAGATACGCAGTATTTT.

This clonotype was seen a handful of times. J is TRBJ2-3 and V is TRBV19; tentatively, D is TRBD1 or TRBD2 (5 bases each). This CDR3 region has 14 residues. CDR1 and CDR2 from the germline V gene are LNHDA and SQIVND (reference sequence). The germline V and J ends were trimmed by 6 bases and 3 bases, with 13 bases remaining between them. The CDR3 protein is CASRSGTLTDTQYF. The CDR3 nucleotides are TGTGCCAGTAGATCGGGGACCCTAACAGATACGCAGTATTTT.

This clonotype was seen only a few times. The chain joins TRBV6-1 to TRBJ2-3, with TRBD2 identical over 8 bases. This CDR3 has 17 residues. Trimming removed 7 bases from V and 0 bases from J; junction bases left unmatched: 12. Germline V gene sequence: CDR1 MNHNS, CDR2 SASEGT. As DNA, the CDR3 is TGTGCCAGCAACCAACGCGGAGCGGGGGTTAGCACAGATACGCAGTATTTT. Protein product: CASNQRGAGVSTDTQYF.

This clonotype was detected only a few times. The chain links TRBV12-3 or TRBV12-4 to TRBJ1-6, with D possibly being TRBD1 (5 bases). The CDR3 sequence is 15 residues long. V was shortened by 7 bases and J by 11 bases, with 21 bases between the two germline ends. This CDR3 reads CASNNRGEPRAPLHF. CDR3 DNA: TGTGCCAGCAACAATCGGGGGGAACCTAGAGCACCCCTCCACTTT.